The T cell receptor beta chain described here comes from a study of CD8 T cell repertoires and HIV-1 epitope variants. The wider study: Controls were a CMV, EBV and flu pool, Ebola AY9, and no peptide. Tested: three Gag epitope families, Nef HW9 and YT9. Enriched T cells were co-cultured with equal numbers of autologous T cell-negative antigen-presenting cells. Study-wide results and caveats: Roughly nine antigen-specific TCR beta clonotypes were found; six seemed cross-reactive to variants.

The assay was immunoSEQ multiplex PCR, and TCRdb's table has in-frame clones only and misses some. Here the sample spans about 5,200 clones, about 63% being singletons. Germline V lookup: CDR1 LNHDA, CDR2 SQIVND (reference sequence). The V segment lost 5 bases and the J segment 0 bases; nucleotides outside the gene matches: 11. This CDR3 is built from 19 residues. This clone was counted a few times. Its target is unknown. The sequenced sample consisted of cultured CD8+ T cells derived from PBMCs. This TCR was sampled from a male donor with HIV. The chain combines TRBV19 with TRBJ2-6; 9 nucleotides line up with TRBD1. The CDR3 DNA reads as TGTGCCAGTAGTGTTGTAACGACAGGGGGTGGCTCTGGGGCCAACGTCCTGACTTTC. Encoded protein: CASSVVTTGGGSGANVLTF.